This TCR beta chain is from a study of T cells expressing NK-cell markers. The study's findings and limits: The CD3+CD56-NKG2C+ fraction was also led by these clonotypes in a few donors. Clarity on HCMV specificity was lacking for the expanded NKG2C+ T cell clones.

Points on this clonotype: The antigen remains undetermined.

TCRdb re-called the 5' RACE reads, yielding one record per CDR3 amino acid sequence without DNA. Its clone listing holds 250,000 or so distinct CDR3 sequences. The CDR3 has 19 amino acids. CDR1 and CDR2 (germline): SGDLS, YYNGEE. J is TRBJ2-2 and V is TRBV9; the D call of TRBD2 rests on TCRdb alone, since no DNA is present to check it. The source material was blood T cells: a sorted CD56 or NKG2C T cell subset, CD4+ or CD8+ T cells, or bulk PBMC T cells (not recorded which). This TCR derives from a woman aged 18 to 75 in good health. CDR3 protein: CASSSRGAGPPRGTGELFF.